A selection of T cell receptor beta chains follows, all from one sample in a study of blood T cell repertoires in COVID-19. Libraries were prepared by immunoSEQ multiplex PCR; TCRdb keeps only in-frame clonotypes and omits some of them. The sample includes around 200,000 clones, approximately 80% of them seen just once. Sequencing was performed on PBMCs or T cells enriched from blood (not recorded which). Source of these receptors: a woman aged 40 to 49 with acute COVID-19. Each CDR3 is given with its conserved first and last residue. D genes are given only for firm matches. The listing skips clone size in some rows; elsewhere it reads once, few, many or a size class.

D	V	J	size	DNA	CDR3
.	TRBV5-4	TRBJ1-4	.	TGTGCCATCGCCGAGGGGGCAACTAATGAAAAACTGTTTTTT	CAIAEGATNEKLFF
.	TRBV18	TRBJ2-3	.	TGTGCCAGCTCACCGCAGGGCCACACAGATACGCAGTATTTT	CASSPQGHTDTQYF
.	TRBV7-9	TRBJ2-1	.	TGTGCCAGCAGCCTCACGGGCAATGAGCAGTTCTTC	CASSLTGNEQFF
TRBD1	TRBV27	TRBJ1-4	.	TGTGCCAGCACCCGACAGGGGGCAAATGAAAAACTGTTTTTT	CASTRQGANEKLFF
TRBD1	TRBV2	TRBJ1-2	.	TGTGCCAGCAGTGTATCACAGGGGAGGCGTGGCTACACCTTC	CASSVSQGRRGYTF
TRBD2	TRBV20-1	TRBJ2-7	.	TGCAGTGCTAGTCGCCTAGCGGGCTACGAGCAGTACTTC	CSASRLAGYEQYF
TRBD1	TRBV4-3	TRBJ1-1	.	TGCGCCAGCAGCCAACTCTCGGACAGGGAGAACACTGAAGCTTTCTTT	CASSQLSDRENTEAFF
TRBD1	TRBV5-1	TRBJ2-2	.	TGCGCCAGCAGCCACCAGACAGGGAAGGTGAACACCGGGGAGCTGTTTTTT	CASSHQTGKVNTGELFF
TRBD1	TRBV4-2	TRBJ1-2	.	TGTGCCAGCAGCCAACAGCTAGGGGGCTCCCTAGGCTACACCTTC	CASSQQLGGSLGYTF
TRBD1	TRBV12-5	TRBJ2-1	.	TGTGCTAGTGGTTTGGGTCAAACCGGGACAGGGGTTTCCTACAATGAGCAGTTCTTC	CASGLGQTGTGVSYNEQFF
.	TRBV28	TRBJ1-4	.	TGTGCCAGCTTCGGGGATAAAGAAAAACTGTTTTTT	CASFGDKEKLFF
TRBD1	TRBV18	TRBJ1-4	.	TGTGCCAGCTCACCCACCACAGGGGGCGAGGCCGACGAACTGTTTTTT	CASSPTTGGEADELFF
TRBD1	TRBV5-1	TRBJ2-7	.	TGCGCCAGCAGCTGGGACCGGGACAGGGAATACGAGCAGTACTTC	CASSWDRDREYEQYF
TRBD1	TRBV7-8	TRBJ1-4	.	TGTGCCAGCAGCTTGGACAGGGCTGAAAAACTGTTTTTT	CASSLDRAEKLFF
TRBD2	TRBV5-1	TRBJ2-3	.	TGCGCCAGCAGCATATCTAGCGGGAGGGGGACAGATACGCAGTATTTT	CASSISSGRGTDTQYF
.	TRBV2	TRBJ2-2	.	TGTGCCAGCAGTGAAATTCGTGACACCGGGGAGCTGTTTTTT	CASSEIRDTGELFF
TRBD1	TRBV5-6	TRBJ1-2	.	TGTGCCAGCAGCTTGGGACAGGGAAACTATGGCTACACCTTC	CASSLGQGNYGYTF
TRBD1	TRBV28	TRBJ1-6	few	TGTGCCAGCAGTTTTATGGCAGGGGGTTCACCCCTCCACTTT	CASSFMAGGSPLHF
.	TRBV2	TRBJ2-7	.	TGTGCCAGCAGTGACGACCCCCCGGGTCGCGAGCAGTACTTC	CASSDDPPGREQYF
.	TRBV5-1	TRBJ1-1	.	TGCGCCAGCAGCTTGAGAGACATGAACACTGAAGCTTTCTTT	CASSLRDMNTEAFF
TRBD1	TRBV7-9	TRBJ2-3	.	TGTGCCAGCAGCCCACACAGGGGATCCTCAGATACGCAGTATTTT	CASSPHRGSSDTQYF
TRBD1	TRBV19	TRBJ1-2	.	TGTGCCAGTAGTATCAACGTAGGGGGCGTTAATGGCTACACCTTC	CASSINVGGVNGYTF